The next 19 T cell receptor beta chains were all read from a single sample in a study of read filtering for tumor transcriptome and immune sequencing. From roughly 0.4 ug of RNA, a library with molecular barcoded alpha/delta and beta/gamma adaptors was made. TCRdb reanalysed the reads using MiXCR and keeps one entry per CDR3 protein. The profile shows 60,000 to 75,000 distinct CDR3 sequences, roughly 20% of them singletons. Sequencing was performed on a population of CD138-negative cells sorted from bone marrow. The receptor source for this set is a donor aged 40 or older with multiple myeloma.

With respect to this clonotype: At one boundary the junction diverges from the germline segment, which might be a read error. This chain uses TRBV29-1 with TRBJ2-7; the D is unclear. CDR3 length: 13 residues. Germline V gene lookup returns CDR1 SQVTM and CDR2 ANQGSEA. The CDR3 coding sequence is TGCAGCGTCGAAGACTGGGGTCGCTACGAGCAGTACTTC. Translation gives CSVEDWGRYEQYF.

The rearrangement joins TRBV29-1 to TRBJ2-3, with 12 bases lining up with TRBD2. Germline CDR1 is SQVTM and CDR2 is ANQGSEA. V dropped 0 bases and J dropped 13; count of bases not matched to a gene: 11. This CDR3 region has 15 residues. The DNA of the CDR3 is TGCAGCGTTGAAGATCAAGGCCTAGCGGGGGGGCCGGAGTATTTT. Protein product: CSVEDQGLAGGPEYF.

This clonotype was observed a few times. This rearrangement joins TRBV6-1 to TRBJ2-3, with D perhaps TRBD1 or TRBD2 (5 bases each). The V gene's germline CDR1 is MNHNS and CDR2 SASEGT. This CDR3 has 16 residues. V dropped 6 bases and J dropped 2 bases, with 18 bases sitting between them. The DNA of the CDR3 is TGTGCCAGCAGCCCTCCACCGGGGCTGCTCACAGATACGCAGTATTTT. This gives the protein CASSPPPGLLTDTQYF.

This clonotype was picked up a small number of times. This may come from a read error, since a much larger clone is one base off. The chain links TRBV7-6 to TRBJ2-5, with TRBD2 matching 10 bases. V lost 2 bases and J lost 7; bases outside the gene matches: 4. There are 14 residues in the CDR3. Germline assignment: CDR1 SGHVS and CDR2 FNYEAQ. CDR3 residues: CASSLPSGGGTQYF. The CDR3, as DNA: TGTGCCAGCAGCTTACCTAGCGGGGGAGGGACCCAGTACTTC.

At least ten counts were recorded for this clonotype. This chain links TRBV18 with TRBJ2-2; 11 bases fit TRBD1. This CDR3 comprises 16 residues. Trimming cost V 4 bases and J 0 bases; bases outside gene matches: 1. CDR1 and CDR2 from the germline V gene are KGHSH and LQKENI. CDR3 region: CASSRDRGTNTGELFF. Here the CDR3 DNA reads TGTGCCAGCTCACGGGACAGGGGGACGAACACCGGGGAGCTGTTTTTT.

This chain connects TRBV4-2 to TRBJ2-1; perhaps TRBD2 as D (5 bases). The V end was cut by 2 bases, the J end by 6 bases, with 8 bases between. The CDR3 is 13 amino acids. From germline, CDR1 is LGHNA and CDR2 YNFKEQ. The CDR3 here is CASSQPRANEQFF. As DNA, the CDR3 is TGTGCCAGCAGCCAACCGCGGGCCAATGAGCAGTTCTTC.

This clonotype was counted many times. The CDR3 DNA is TGCAGTGCGGACAGACCCACAGATACGCAGTATTTT. Amino acids: CSADRPTDTQYF. The genes are TRBV20-1 and TRBJ2-3, with D perhaps TRBD1 (6 bases). The germline V gene has CDR1 DFQATT and CDR2 SNEGSKA (reference sequence). CDR3 length equals 12 residues. V was cut by 6 bases and J by 2 bases, with 9 bases left in between.

This clonotype was counted at least ten times. Here the CDR3 reads CASSGSATGELFF. The CDR3 coding sequence is TGTGCCAGCAGCGGGTCAGCAACCGGGGAGCTGTTTTTT. This chain connects TRBV7-3 to TRBJ2-2; the D is unclear. Trimming took 5 bases from V and 5 from J, leaving 9 bases between them. Looked up from germline, CDR1 is SGHTA and CDR2 is FQGTGA. This CDR3 has 13 amino acids.

This clonotype was seen many times. The chain couples TRBV29-1 to TRBJ2-2; 11 nucleotides align to TRBD1. The CDR3 runs to 16 residues. Trimming took 6 bases from V and 0 from J; bases not matched to a gene: 6. The germline V gene has CDR1 SQVTM and CDR2 ANQGSEA. Written as DNA, the CDR3 is TGCAGCGTAAGCCGGGACAGGGGGTCGAACACCGGGGAGCTGTTTTTT. Its protein product is CSVSRDRGSNTGELFF.

There are a few counts of this clonotype. No conserved phenylalanine or tryptophan ends this CDR3, so it is likely a read error. This chain joins TRBV2 and TRBJ1-5; 8 nucleotides line up with TRBD1. The CDR3 contains 15 residues. Losses at the gene ends were 6 bases for V and 2 bases for J; bases not matched to a gene: 6. CDR1 is SNHLY, CDR2 FYNNEI, per germline. CDR3 nucleotide sequence: TGTGCCAGCAGCCACACACAGGGGGGCAATCAGCCCCAGCATTCT. It translates to CASSHTQGGNQPQHS.

This clonotype was picked up many times. The genes are TRBV12-3 or TRBV12-4 and TRBJ2-1; D is undetermined. The CDR3 is 13 residues long. The ends were cut back, 4 bases at V and 3 bases at J, with 7 bases in the middle. As DNA, the CDR3 is TGTGCCAGCAGTTACGCGGACTACAATGAGCAGTTCTTC. Protein product: CASSYADYNEQFF.

In its sample, this clonotype was seen many times. The rearrangement links TRBV6-5 to TRBJ1-6, with 9 bases identical to TRBD1. The germline V gene has CDR1 MNHEY and CDR2 SVGAGI. The V gene end was trimmed by 6 bases and the J gene end by 10 bases; junction bases not matched to a gene: 7. The CDR3 is 14 residues long. CDR3 bases: TGTGCCAGCAGAGGACAGGGGATGGTATCACCCCTCCACTTT. Its translation is CASRGQGMVSPLHF.

This clonotype was observed many times. The V and J genes are TRBV28 and TRBJ2-7; perhaps TRBD1 as D (5 bases). The germline V gene has CDR1 MDHEN and CDR2 SYDVKM. Trimming shortened V by 3 bases and J by 3 bases, and 9 bases separated the two germline ends. CDR3 length: 13 amino acids. This CDR3 reads CASSLGRDYEQYF. The DNA for the CDR3 is TGTGCCAGCAGTTTGGGCAGGGACTACGAGCAGTACTTC.

Details on this clonotype: At one boundary the junction diverges from the germline segment, which might be a read error. The chain employs TRBV5-1 and TRBJ2-3; D remains ambiguous. CDR3 length: 18 residues. Germline V gene sequence: CDR1 SGHRS, CDR2 YFSETQ. For the CDR3, the DNA is TGCGCCGGCCGAAAAGGGCTAAACCTACCCGCCGGCACAGATACGCAGTGTTTT. Protein: CAGRKGLNLPAGTDTQCF.

Judged by abundance, this clonotype is medium-sized (0.01 to 0.1%). The chain has TRBV2 and TRBJ2-1; 9 nucleotides line up with TRBD1. J lost 16 bases, V lost 6 bases, and 7 bases had no gene match. Per the germline V gene, CDR1 is SNHLY and CDR2 is FYNNEI. This CDR3 has 11 residues. The CDR3 region is CASRTGTGTFF. The CDR3 DNA follows: TGTGCCAGCAGAACCGGGACAGGGACTTTCTTC.

Comments on this clonotype: A read error is likely here: a far larger clone is one base away. V is TRBV28 and J is TRBJ2-5, with 7 bases aligning to TRBD1. The DNA matches TRBJ2-1 better at its end, which makes the J call doubtful. CDR3 length: 16 residues. CDR1 is MDHEN, CDR2 SYDVKM, per germline. This CDR3 is CANSSRLDRRPNEQFF. CDR3 nucleotide sequence: TGTGCCAACAGTTCAAGGTTGGACAGGAGACCCAATGAGCAGTTCTTC.

About this clonotype: A read error may be the cause here, since a much bigger clone is one base away. This chain links TRBV9 with TRBJ1-2; D perhaps matches TRBD1 (6 bases). The CDR3 is made up of 14 amino acids. V was clipped by 4 bases and J by 6 bases, with 16 bases between them. Germline assignment: CDR1 SGDLS and CDR2 YYNGEE. CDR3 loop: CASSTGYGGHGYTF. As DNA, the CDR3 is TGTGCCAGCAGCACAGGGTATGGGGGACATGGCTACACCTTC.

This clonotype was detected many times. V is TRBV20-1 and J is TRBJ2-3; D may be TRBD1 (6 bases). Germline V gene sequence: CDR1 DFQATT, CDR2 SNEGSKA (reference sequence). The CDR3 is made up of 15 amino acids. Trimming took off 3 bases at V and 2 bases at J, with 15 bases between the two ends. Written as DNA, the CDR3 is TGCAGTGCTAGCGTGGGGGCAGGGAACACAGATACGCAGTATTTT. It encodes CSASVGAGNTDTQYF.

This clonotype has a count of ten or more. The V and J genes are TRBV5-5 and TRBJ2-2; D unresolved. The CDR3 runs to 12 residues. The V and J ends lost 1 base and 5 bases respectively, with 3 bases between them. Germline lookup yields CDR1 SGHKS and CDR2 YYEKEE (reference sequence). The CDR3 sequence: CASSLTTGELFF. The CDR3 DNA reads as TGTGCCAGCAGCTTGACAACCGGGGAGCTGTTTTTT.